These 22 T cell receptor beta chains came from one sample sequenced in a study of shared clonotypes between healthy human individuals. Sequencing used immunoSEQ multiplex PCR; TCRdb keeps in-frame clones, though not all of them. Found here are 1.6 million or so clones, approximately 98.5% of them singletons; the top ten hold 0.3% to 0.45%. The sequenced sample was naive CD4+ T cells sorted from blood. Subset denoted: CD45RA+ positively selected. These receptors all stem from a man between 25 and 39 years old in good health.

This chain connects TRBV7-9 to TRBJ2-7, with 9 nucleotides matching TRBD1. CDR3 size: 14 residues. The J segment lost 9 bases and the V segment lost 5 bases, leaving 11 bases of the junction unmatched. CDR1 SEHNR and CDR2 FQNEAQ come from the germline V gene (reference sequence). The CDR3 sequence is CASSVGTGLYLQYF. The CDR3 region has the DNA TGTGCCAGCAGCGTCGGGACAGGGTTGTACTTGCAGTACTTC.

This clone came up once. The chain carries TRBV10-3 and TRBJ2-2, with TRBD1 matching 7 bases. Germline V CDR1 and CDR2: ENHRY, SYGVKD. The J segment lost 4 bases and the V segment lost 8 bases, leaving 10 bases of the junction unmatched. The CDR3 is 15 amino acids. The CDR3 loop reads CAIPGGKGSTGELFF. The DNA for the CDR3 is TGTGCCATCCCAGGGGGAAAGGGCAGCACCGGGGAGCTGTTTTTT.

The chain carries TRBV7-2 and TRBJ2-2; no clear D gene. V lost 6 bases to trimming and J lost 2 bases, with 10 bases between them. Germline CDR1 is SGHTA and CDR2 is FQGNSA. This CDR3 has 14 residues. The CDR3 protein is CASRPTANTGELFF. The CDR3 bases are TGTGCCAGCAGGCCCACCGCTAACACCGGGGAGCTGTTTTTT. The full variable domain, completed using reference TRBV7-2 and TRBJ2-2, is GAGVSQSPSNKVTEKGKDVELRCDPISGHTALYWYRQSLGQGLEFLIYFQGNSAPDKSGLPSDRFSAERTGGSVSTLTIQRTQQEDSAVYLCASRPTANTGELFFGEGSRLTVL.

Points on this clone: Different DNA sequences within this sample yield the same CDR3. The rearrangement joins TRBV18 to TRBJ1-1, with D uncertain. Germline V gives CDR1 KGHSH, CDR2 LQKENI. The length of the CDR3 is 13 residues. V dropped 3 bases and J dropped 0 bases, with 5 bases sitting between them. CDR3 amino acids: CASSPLVNTEAFF. The CDR3 nucleotides are TGTGCCAGCTCACCGCTAGTGAACACTGAAGCTTTCTTT.

The chain employs TRBV10-1 and TRBJ2-5, with 9 bases matching TRBD2. Trimming at V came to 0 bases and at J to 1 base, leaving 9 bases not matched to a gene. There are 18 residues in the CDR3. The germline V gene has CDR1 WNHNN and CDR2 SYGVQD (reference sequence). CDR3 region: CASSESAGGSPSQETQYF. In DNA, the CDR3 is TGCGCCAGCAGTGAGTCTGCGGGAGGGTCCCCCTCCCAAGAGACCCAGTACTTC.

The chain employs TRBV28 and TRBJ2-7; 7 positions match TRBD1. CDR3 length equals 13 residues. V was clipped by 11 bases and J by 1 base; unmatched bases: 8. The germline V gene has CDR1 MDHEN and CDR2 SYDVKM. CDR3 coding DNA: TGTGCCGGCTCCGGGACAGTGTCCTACGAGCAGTACTTC. Translation: CAGSGTVSYEQYF.

To note about this clone: Other DNA sequences in this specimen translate into the identical CDR3. CDR3: CASSLGPTDTQYF. The CDR3 nucleotides are TGCGCCAGCAGCTTGGGTCCCACAGATACGCAGTATTTT. The rearrangement joins TRBV5-1 to TRBJ2-3; the D is unclear. Germline CDR1 reads SGHRS; CDR2 reads YFSETQ. V lost 0 bases, J lost 2 bases, and 4 bases lay in between. The CDR3 is made up of 13 amino acids.

This sequence joins TRBV7-8 and TRBJ1-5; no firm D call. V lost 1 base, J lost 0 bases, and 10 bases lay in between. Germline CDR1 and CDR2: SGHVS and FQNEAQ. This CDR3 spans 16 amino acids. The CDR3 here is CASSLGVVVSNQPQHF. The CDR3 DNA reads TGTGCCAGCAGCTTAGGCGTGGTCGTTAGCAATCAGCCCCAGCATTTT.

CDR3: CASSVVGSEKLFF. CDR3 sequence (DNA): TGTGCCAGCAGCGTAGTGGGTAGTGAAAAACTGTTTTTT. The chain carries TRBV9 and TRBJ1-4; D unclear. The ends were cut back, 0 bases at V and 7 bases at J, with 7 bases in the middle. The V gene's germline CDR1 is SGDLS and CDR2 YYNGEE. The CDR3 extends over 13 amino acids.

CDR3 residues: CASSQRWAVTEAFF. For the CDR3, the DNA is TGCGCCAGCAGCCAACGTTGGGCGGTCACTGAAGCTTTCTTT. V is TRBV4-1 and J is TRBJ1-1; no definite D call. Germline CDR1 reads MGHRA; CDR2 reads YSYEKL. There are 14 residues in the CDR3. Trimming pared 2 bases from V and 4 bases from J, leaving 11 bases between.

The rearrangement uses TRBV18 and TRBJ2-3; TRBD2 is a possible D gene (6 bases). Trimming stripped 3 bases from V and 5 bases from J, with 12 bases between. CDR1 is KGHSH, CDR2 LQKENI, per germline. CDR3 length equals 14 residues. CDR3 nucleotides: TGTGCCAGCTCACCGGGGGGAGGCCAAGATACGCAGTATTTT. Its translation is CASSPGGGQDTQYF. Filled out from reference TRBV18 and TRBJ2-3, the complete variable domain reads NAGVMQNPRHLVRRRGQEARLRCSPMKGHSHVYWYRQLPEEGLKFMVYLQKENIIDESGMPKERFSAEFPKEGPSILRIQQVVRGDSAAYFCASSPGGGQDTQYFGPGTRLTVL.

This sequence joins TRBV9 and TRBJ2-2; D is possibly TRBD1 (6 bases). Trimming took off 4 bases at V and 0 bases at J, with 10 bases between the two ends. Germline loops: CDR1 SGDLS, CDR2 YYNGEE. The CDR3 is made up of 15 amino acids. The CDR3 nucleotides read TGTGCCAGCAGCCCTACAGGGCCGAACACCGGGGAGCTGTTTTTT. It translates to CASSPTGPNTGELFF.

This rearrangement joins TRBV7-8 to TRBJ2-7; D gene ambiguous. This CDR3 has 14 amino acids. Trimming took 1 base from V and 2 from J, leaving 9 bases between them. Germline CDR1 and CDR2: SGHVS and FQNEAQ. CDR3 in amino acids: CASSLGGSPYEQYF. The CDR3 bases are TGTGCCAGCAGCTTAGGCGGCAGCCCCTACGAGCAGTACTTC.

V and J are TRBV11-2 and TRBJ2-1; 9 bases match TRBD2. The CDR3 covers 16 residues. The ends lost 5 bases at V and 8 bases at J; junction bases unmatched: 13. Germline lookup yields CDR1 SGHAT and CDR2 FQNNGV. CDR3 bases: TGTGCCAGCAGCCGATATAGCGGGAGAGGCCTTTATGAGCAGTTCTTC. It is translated as CASSRYSGRGLYEQFF.

The chain links TRBV19 to TRBJ2-3; D not certain. The germline CDR1 and CDR2 sequences are LNHDA and SQIVND (reference sequence). CDR3 length equals 15 residues. V was clipped by 5 bases and J by 0 bases, with 12 bases between them. The chain's CDR3 is CASSHRATSTDTQYF. Written as DNA, the CDR3 is TGTGCCAGTAGTCATAGGGCTACAAGCACAGATACGCAGTATTTT.

The rearrangement joins TRBV29-1 to TRBJ2-5; D is unresolved. V was shortened by 4 bases and J by 2 bases, with 14 bases between the two germline ends. The CDR3 runs to 14 residues. CDR1 and CDR2 (germline): SQVTM, ANQGSEA. The CDR3 reads CSVGRTAQQETQYF. The CDR3 DNA reads TGCAGCGTTGGTAGAACAGCCCAGCAAGAGACCCAGTACTTC.

The rearrangement joins TRBV7-9 to TRBJ2-2, with TRBD2 as a possible D gene (5 bases). V lost 6 bases, J lost 6 bases, and 17 bases lay in between. Germline loops: CDR1 SEHNR, CDR2 FQNEAQ (reference sequence). The CDR3 has 15 amino acids. DNA of the CDR3: TGTGCCAGCAGTTATCTGGGAGTAACGGCCGGGGAGCTGTTTTTT. As protein: CASSYLGVTAGELFF.

The chain combines TRBV18 with TRBJ2-7, with 11 nucleotides matching TRBD2. Germline V CDR1 and CDR2: KGHSH, LQKENI. After removal of 3 bases from V and 2 bases from J, the junction contained 15 bases not matched to a gene. The CDR3 runs 19 residues. This CDR3 reads CASSPDPVFTSGSAYEQYF. For the CDR3, the DNA is TGTGCCAGCTCACCCGACCCCGTTTTTACTAGCGGGAGCGCCTACGAGCAGTACTTC.

The chain couples TRBV10-2 to TRBJ2-7; D is ambiguous. The germline V gene has CDR1 WSHSY and CDR2 SAAADI. This CDR3 contains 14 residues. V was pared by 2 bases and J by 7 bases, with 15 bases between. CDR3 sequence reads: CASSERRPAWEQYF. CDR3 in DNA: TGCGCCAGCAGTGAGAGGCGTCCCGCCTGGGAGCAGTACTTC.

This chain joins TRBV7-8 and TRBJ2-3; 9 bases are shared with TRBD2. J lost 6 bases, V lost 4 bases, and 2 bases had no gene match. Germline V gene sequence: CDR1 SGHVS, CDR2 FQNEAQ. The CDR3 consists of 13 residues. The CDR3 DNA follows: TGTGCCAGCAGCTCCGGGACTAGCGATACGCAGTATTTT. It codes for CASSSGTSDTQYF.

The CDR3 DNA sequence: TGCGCCAGCAGCCAAGTGCAGGGTCGGGATTCCGGGGAGCTGTTTTTT. The encoded protein is CASSQVQGRDSGELFF. V usage is TRBV4-1 and J usage is TRBJ2-2; D tentatively fits TRBD1 or TRBD2 (5 bases each). The CDR3 is made up of 16 amino acids. The V end lost 1 base, the J end lost 6 bases, and 15 bases lay between the germline ends. From germline, CDR1 is MGHRA and CDR2 YSYEKL.

The chain is built from TRBV10-3 and TRBJ1-5; possible D gene TRBD1, 5 bases. The germline V and J ends were trimmed by 4 bases and 1 base, with 8 bases remaining between them. CDR1 and CDR2 from the germline V gene are ENHRY and SYGVKD. This CDR3 is built from 14 residues. The CDR3 reads CAISGGTSNQPQHF. CDR3 in DNA: TGTGCCATCAGTGGGGGCACGAGCAATCAGCCCCAGCATTTT.